The rows below give T cell receptor beta chains drawn from one sample of a study of the immune and genomic landscape of osteosarcoma. Assay: immunoSEQ multiplex PCR; the TCRdb copy retains only in-frame clones and omits some. The sample includes roughly 400 clones, more than 75% of them seen just once. Material for sequencing was metastatic tumor tissue from the lung. The receptor set was obtained from a man younger than 35 with osteosarcoma. CDR3s include the opening cysteine and the closing phenylalanine or tryptophan. A D gene is named only where the DNA matches it firmly. Part of the rows lack a size; the others show once, few, many or a class for expanded clones.

length,D,size,V,J,DNA,CDR3
13,NA,NA,TRBV5-1,TRBJ1-5,TGCGCCAGCAGCTTCGAGGGCGATCAGCCCCAGCATTTT,CASSFEGDQPQHF
12,NA,NA,TRBV28,TRBJ2-1,TGTGCCAGCAGTTTAGCCCTGGGCGAGCAGTTCTTC,CASSLALGEQFF
14,NA,NA,TRBV14,TRBJ1-2,TGTGCCAGCAGCCAAGGGGGCGCGAGGATCGGCTACACCTTC,CASSQGGARIGYTF
17,TRBD2,NA,TRBV9,TRBJ2-7,TGTGCCAGCAGCGCTGAGGGGACTAGCGGGGGGCGGTACGAGCAGTACTTC,CASSAEGTSGGRYEQYF
14,TRBD1,NA,TRBV14,TRBJ1-2,TGTGCCAGCAGCCAGACAGGGAGGTCGGGTGGCTACACCTTC,CASSQTGRSGGYTF
15,TRBD1,NA,TRBV7-2,TRBJ1-2,TGTGCCAGCAGCTTAGATAACAGGGGAAACGATGGCTACACCTTC,CASSLDNRGNDGYTF
15,TRBD1,few,TRBV15,TRBJ1-6,TGTGCCACCAGCAGAGAAGGGACAGGGGATTCACCCCTCCACTTT,CATSREGTGDSPLHF
14,NA,NA,TRBV7-2,TRBJ2-7,TGTGCCAGCAGCTTAGAAGCAGCGTCCTACGAGCAGTACTTC,CASSLEAASYEQYF
14,NA,NA,TRBV9,TRBJ2-5,TGTGCCAGCAGCGTAGAACAGACTAAAGAGACCCAGTACTTC,CASSVEQTKETQYF
13,TRBD1,NA,TRBV14,TRBJ1-2,TGTGCCAGCAGCCCGGGACAGGGCTATGGCTACACCTTC,CASSPGQGYGYTF
16,TRBD2,NA,TRBV5-6,TRBJ2-1,TGTGCCAGCAGCTTGGCTATCGCGGGAGGGTCGGGTGAGCAGTTCTTC,CASSLAIAGGSGEQFF
15,NA,NA,TRBV25-1,TRBJ1-1,TGTGCCAGCACACCTCAAGGGGGGGCCTCCACTGAAGCTTTCTTT,CASTPQGGASTEAFF
18,TRBD1,NA,TRBV2,TRBJ1-2,TGTGCCAGCAGTAAAACTCGGGACAGGGGAGGTGGAGGCTATGGCTACACCTTC,CASSKTRDRGGGGYGYTF
16,NA,NA,TRBV6-6,TRBJ1-3,TGTGCCAGCAGCCCAAACGACGAGACCTCTGGAAACACCATATATTTT,CASSPNDETSGNTIYF
12,TRBD1,hyperexpanded,TRBV29-1,TRBJ1-3,TGCAGCGTAGGGACAGCCGGAAACACCATATATTTT,CSVGTAGNTIYF